The 2 T cell receptor beta chains below come from one sample, sequenced in a study of technical replicates of blood from a handful of donors. Measured with immunoSEQ multiplex PCR; TCRdb has only the in-frame clones, and not every one. The sample has 65,000 to 95,000 clones, approximately 94% seen once. Sequenced input: T cells isolated from PBMCs. The receptors originated from a human donor in good health.

This clone has a single count. The genes are TRBV2 and TRBJ2-1, with TRBD2 identical over 7 bases. Germline V gives CDR1 SNHLY, CDR2 FYNNEI. The V and J ends lost 7 bases and 2 bases, in that order; junction bases with no gene match: 20. This CDR3 comprises 19 residues. CDR3 sequence: CASMMAGVRGESTYNEQFF. The CDR3 region has the DNA TGTGCCAGCATGATGGCGGGAGTAAGAGGGGAAAGTACCTACAATGAGCAGTTCTTC.

This chain links TRBV4-2 with TRBJ2-3; 11 bases agree with TRBD1. V lost 3 bases to trimming and J lost 5 bases; unmatched junction nucleotides: 7. Germline V lookup: CDR1 LGHNA, CDR2 YNFKEQ. The CDR3 runs 16 residues. The DNA of the CDR3 is TGTGCCAGCAGCCAGTACCGGGACAGGGGGAGAGATACGCAGTATTTT. Its translation is CASSQYRDRGRDTQYF.